The clone carrying this T cell receptor (beta chain) was seen repeatedly, ten times or more. Antigen: not known. This specimen belongs to a study of T cells after yellow fever vaccination. Trimming removed 2 bases from V and 6 bases from J; junction bases left unmatched: 3. The CDR3 is made up of 15 amino acids. General study results and limits: Within FACS-sorted repertoires, abundant clonotypes contaminating from the bulk population could be present.

The 5'RACE template-switching step produced TCR cDNA and added a universal primer site and UMIs. TCRdb redid the calling of the 5' RACE reads with MiXCR, one entry per CDR3 protein. The data hold 250,000 or so distinct CDR3 sequences, with more than 3.5% observed a single time. This material consisted of PBMCs, taken 15 days after the yellow fever booster vaccination. The receptor was isolated from a man younger than 35 who received the YFV17D yellow fever vaccine. This sequence joins TRBV12-3 or TRBV12-4 and TRBJ2-1; TRBD2 aligns across 11 bases. In DNA form, the CDR3 reads TGTGCCAGCAGTTTAATAGCGGGGGGGCGCAATGAGCAGTTCTTC. Protein product: CASSLIAGGRNEQFF.